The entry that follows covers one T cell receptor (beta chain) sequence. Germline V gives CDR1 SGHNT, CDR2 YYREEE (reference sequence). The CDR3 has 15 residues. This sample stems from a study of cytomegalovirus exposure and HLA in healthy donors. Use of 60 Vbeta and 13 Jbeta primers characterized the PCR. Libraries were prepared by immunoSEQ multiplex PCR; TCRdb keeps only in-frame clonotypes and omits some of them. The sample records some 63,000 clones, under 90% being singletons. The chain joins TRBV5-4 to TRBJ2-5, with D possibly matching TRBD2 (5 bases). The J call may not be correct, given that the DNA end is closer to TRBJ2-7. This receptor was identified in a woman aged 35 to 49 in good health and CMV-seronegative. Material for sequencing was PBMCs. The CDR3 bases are TGTGCCAGCAGCTTGGCCAGCGGAGGACTCTACGAGCAGTACTTC. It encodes CASSLASGGLYEQYF.